This entry describes one T cell receptor (beta chain). Its target antigen remains unknown. Base qualities are missing; no much larger clone stands one base away. Library generation was performed with the immunoSEQ multiplex PCR assay. The multiplex PCR relied on a mix of 60 forward primers for TCR Vbeta segments and 13 reverse primers for TCR Jbeta segments. Amplification of the CDR3 region of rearranged TCR beta genes was performed with a multiplex PCR assay on genomic DNA. The Illumina HiSeq System was used to sequence the amplified TCR beta libraries as 87-base-pair reads. The original pipeline was this. In a later analysis, 70 million to 95 million unique TCR beta chains were counted across the 690 or so repertoires, and approximately 9.9 million of these chains were shared by at least two donors. Raw reads were error-corrected and collapsed into unique sequences with a nearest-neighbor algorithm that merged closely related sequences to remove PCR and sequencing errors. Alignment of CDR3 sequences to IMGT reference sequences was used to assign V, D and J gene segments. For a sequence to be retained, at least a six-nucleotide match to both a V gene segment and a J gene segment was required. A rearrangement counted as productive if the CDR3 had no stop codons and remained in frame with V and J, and every other rearrangement counted as non-productive. CDR3 was defined by IMGT convention, running from the second conserved V-encoded cysteine to the conserved J-encoded phenylalanine. The earlier analysis of 500 to 600 of the donors excluded sequences that lacked an unambiguous match to a single V gene segment. An earlier analysis of almost 600 of the donors classified V segments as functional when productive rearrangements were above 56.7% and as segregating when the standard deviation between donors was above 5%. To diagnose cytomegalovirus status from the catalog of TCR beta chain sequences, a statistical classification framework was built. In a later analysis, TCR nucleotide sequences were compared against IMGT/GENE-DB human TR gene sequences so that V and J genes could be assigned. In a later analysis, CDR3 sequences and most-parsimonious VDJ recombination scenarios were assigned using the TCRdist pipeline. In a later analysis, each TCR beta chain was defined by its CDR3 amino acid sequence together with its V-gene family, and reads lacking a unique V-gene family were excluded. To address suspected cross-contamination and a sequencing artifact, a later analysis removed around 590 highly shared, low-generation-probability nucleotide sequences. For each public chain, a later analysis derived a clonal expansion index from normalized ranks of inferred template counts within each repertoire. A later analysis computed generation probabilities with a VDJ recombination model fitted to out-of-frame rearrangements, and checked the results against IGoR. In a later analysis, hypergeometric tests were used to score TCR-TCR, TCR-HLA and TCR-CMV co-occurrence, with a repertoire-size bias correction applied to TCR pairs. In a later analysis, false discovery rates were estimated by permuting HLA or CMV assignments 20 times. In a later analysis, co-occurring TCRs were grouped using DBSCAN, with TCRdist sequence similarity added in when clustering inside HLA-allele-positive subsets. Repertoires with fewer than 30,000 or more than 120,000 public chains were left out of co-occurrence clustering, as were five repertoires with anomalous nucleotide sharing. The table comes from immuneACCESS by way of TCRdb, which keeps in-frame sequences with V and J called. Part of the clones is missing from these tables; in studies checked, under half for an unresolved V gene and the rest for unknown reasons. The DNA gave D and trimming, while V, J and clone size come from that table. For this sample there are about 150,000 clones; about two thirds appear just once. Over 2% of the sample lies in the top ten.

In total, roughly 670 healthy bone marrow donors made up the cohort. At the time of sampling, all cohort members were nominally healthy, though unrecorded immune exposures were likely present. The donor tested CMV seronegative, placing the donor among the 352 seronegative members of the cohort. A peripheral blood sample was collected from each donor, and TCR beta sequencing was performed on peripheral blood mononuclear cells. Genomic DNA was extracted from the blood cell samples with the Qiagen DNeasy Blood Extraction Kit. The data stem from a study of cytomegalovirus exposure and HLA in healthy donors (dated by TCRdb to the late 2010s). About the full investigation: In an earlier analysis of roughly 590 of the donors, roughly 300 Gb of sequence data and 117 million unique TCR beta sequences from about 179 million T cells were reported. Around 330 gigabases of sequencing data and approximately 91 million unique TCR sequences made up an early release that covered over 550 HLA-typed donors. The genetic ancestry cluster associated with self-reported Caucasian donors included about 81% of the approximately 400 genotyped donors. The study was designed to test whether signatures of past pathogen exposure could be identified by cataloging public T cell receptors. Using immunosequencing, the study profiled T cell repertoires from 550 to 750 subjects and related those repertoires to cytomegalovirus serostatus. Along with the roughly 670-subject first cohort, a separate validation cohort of roughly 110 different subjects was used. The study combined high-throughput TCR immunosequencing, statistical association of individual TCRs with disease status, and machine learning to predict cytomegalovirus infection status. A later analysis re-analyzed previously published TCR beta repertoires from roughly 690 donors and added high-resolution HLA genotyping to study TCR occurrence patterns. Rather than using new phenotypic data, the later analysis identified candidate immune exposures from TCR beta sequences and from how often those sequences occurred across donors. In an earlier analysis of roughly 540 of the donors, high-throughput TCR beta sequencing was used to judge whether each TCR beta V gene segment behaved as functional or pseudogenic. Alongside the repertoire data, information on donor age, sex, ethnicity and CMV serostatus was compiled. Genome-wide SNP genotypes for about three fifths of the roughly 670 donors were used in a later genetic analysis, which treated that subset as a discovery cohort. All discovery cohort repertoires had been generated on a single sequencing platform. HLA typing included class I and class II loci at four-digit resolution. The number of donors typed differed by locus, with roughly 629-640 for A, B, C, DRB1 and DQB1, 522 for DQA1, 600 to 610 for DPA1, and 400 to 490 for DPB1. About five DR-DQ haplotypes were handled as single units for association and clustering, since linkage in the cohort was strong. Among some 410 genotyped donors of the cohort, an average of roughly 240,000 unique TCR beta nucleotide sequences were sequenced per donor, about a sixth of them non-productive.

Results and caveats for the whole study, not just this receptor: Because HLA typing was missing for some donors at each locus, association tests included only the typed subset. In a later genetic analysis, a missense DCLRE1C variant was associated with V-gene and J-gene trimming of TCR beta chains, and the association was replicated in an independent cohort. In an earlier analysis of fewer than 700 of the donors, most TCR beta V segments appeared in productive rearrangements about 87% or about 30% of the time, broadly matching IMGT annotations. A group of highly shared sequence variants was considered likely to be a technical artifact of the sequencing pipeline. A later genetic analysis reported fewer N-insertions in productive TCRs among donors in an Asian-associated ancestry cluster than the roughly 670-donor mean. The authors suggested that the approach could potentially be generalized to other disease states and immunological phenotypes. A further reported finding was that TCR beta sequences accurately predicted the HLA-A and HLA-B alleles for most subjects in the first cohort. At a false discovery rate of 0.05, a later analysis linked about 17,000 TCR beta sequences to specific HLA alleles. According to a later analysis, most CMV-associated TCR beta chains appeared to be HLA-restricted, and the HLA associations seemed to be driven largely by CMV exposure. The classifier was reported to diagnose cytomegalovirus status with high specificity and sensitivity in both the original cohort and the validation cohort. In a later analysis, HLA-associated TCR beta chains were found to be more clonally expanded and to have lower generation probabilities than equally common non-associated chains. Across donors, most TCR sequences were observed very rarely, whereas some public TCRs were present in many individuals. A later analysis reported that several top co-occurrence clusters appeared linked to parvovirus B19, influenza, CMV and Epstein-Barr virus. CMV serostatus was the only immune exposure information available for the cohort. Linkage disequilibrium might explain the correlated functional status among segregating V segments, but an unknown experimental factor could not be ruled out. In this cohort, only TCR beta chains were sequenced, and detectable features were limited by the absence of alpha or paired-chain data. The presence/absence analyses assumed that sequencing depth was roughly uniform across donors, and that assumption may not be true. A total of fewer than 200 TCR beta chains were listed by the study as associated with cytomegalovirus. A few of the identified cytomegalovirus-associated TCR beta chains were confirmed in vitro to be specific for cytomegalovirus antigens. The 87-base-pair reads could not distinguish some IMGT-functional V segments, including TRBV6-2 and TRBV6-3, so those segments were excluded. Over 15 rarely observed V segments, including chromosome 9 orphons, were excluded from the earlier analysis of just under 600 of the donors because counts were too low. According to a later analysis, TCR association rates differed among HLA loci, with DRB1 alleles showing the most associated TCRs and HLA-C alleles showing the fewest. When HLA alleles, especially DR and DQ, strongly co-occurred, attributing TCR associations to individual alleles was difficult.

The V end loses 0 bases and the J end loses 0 bases, and a stretch of 7 bases separates them. The CDR3 measures 15 amino acids from cysteine to phenylalanine. Only the CDR3 region is kept as DNA, spanning 45 bases read in frame from base 1. The CDR1 and CDR2 encoded by the germline V gene (reference sequence) are SGHNT and YYREEE. The sample taken for sequencing was PBMCs. The rearrangement combines TRBV5-4 with TRBJ1-3, with no reliable assignment of the D segment. This TCR derives from a man in his forties in good health and CMV-seronegative. CDR3 protein: CASSLDSGSGNTIYF. The DNA is TGTGCCAGCAGCTTGGATAGCGGCTCTGGAAACACCATATATTTT.